The 24 T cell receptor beta chains below were found in one sample sequenced in a study of CD8+ T cells in alopecia areata. Noted treatment: oral pan-JAK inhibitor, 5-10 mg twice daily. It was cDNA, reverse transcribed from extracted RNA, that served as the sequencing template. The repertoire was sequenced with immunoSEQ multiplex PCR; TCRdb's copy has only in-frame clones and lacks some. The table lists 200,000 or so clones, 55% to 75% of them singletons. Here the sequenced sample was CD4+ T cells sorted from blood, taken at week 24, from a patient treated with tofacitinib. The receptors shown here come from a human donor with alopecia areata.

This clone was seen a few times. The chain recombines TRBV29-1 with TRBJ2-4; the match to TRBD1 covers 8 bases. The CDR3 has 14 amino acids. CDR1 SQVTM and CDR2 ANQGSEA come from the germline V gene. Losses at the gene ends were 4 bases for V and 3 bases for J; bases not matched to a gene: 5. The CDR3 sequence: CSVVQGAGKNIQYF. In DNA, the CDR3 is TGCAGCGTTGTGCAGGGGGCGGGCAAAAACATTCAGTACTTC.

The V call is TRBV30, the J call TRBJ1-5; D gene unclear. The V and J ends lost 0 bases and 6 bases respectively, with 12 bases between them. Germline values: CDR1 GTSNPN, CDR2 SVGIG (reference sequence). The length of the CDR3 is 14 residues. CDR3 protein: CAWSVARAGQPQHF. Written as DNA, the CDR3 is TGTGCCTGGAGTGTAGCCCGGGCGGGTCAGCCCCAGCATTTT.

This chain joins TRBV30 and TRBJ1-2; D remains unclear. Trimming removed 4 bases at V and 2 bases at J, with 5 bases between. CDR1 GTSNPN and CDR2 SVGIG come from the germline V gene (reference sequence). The CDR3 loop spans 11 amino acids. The CDR3 reads CAWKRNYGYTF. As DNA, the CDR3 is TGTGCCTGGAAAAGAAACTATGGCTACACCTTC.

V and J are TRBV27 and TRBJ2-5, with 7 bases matching TRBD2. Germline lookup yields CDR1 MNHEY and CDR2 SMNVEV (reference sequence). J was trimmed by 3 bases and V by 3 bases; bases with no gene match: 4. CDR3 size: 14 residues. The CDR3 region has the DNA TGTGCCAGCAGTTTGTGGCTAGCGGAAGAGACCCAGTACTTC. This translates into CASSLWLAEETQYF.

This clone occurred a few times. The V gene is TRBV12-5, the J gene TRBJ1-5; no definite D call. The germline gives CDR1 LGHNT, CDR2 FRNRAP. The CDR3 runs to 15 residues. Trimming shortened V by 4 bases and J by 7 bases, and 17 bases separated the two germline ends. The CDR3 is CASGWLRTASQPQHF. The CDR3 nucleotides read TGTGCTAGTGGTTGGCTCAGAACGGCCTCCCAGCCCCAGCATTTT.

The chain uses TRBV29-1 and TRBJ2-5, with D possibly TRBD2 on 6 matching bases. The germline CDR1 and CDR2 sequences are SQVTM and ANQGSEA. The CDR3 extends over 13 amino acids. V was pared by 3 bases and J by 0 bases, with 8 bases between. The CDR3 coding sequence is TGCAGCGTTGACCGGGACTACCAAGAGACCCAGTACTTC. It codes for CSVDRDYQETQYF. The entire variable domain, with the rest obtained from reference TRBV29-1 and TRBJ2-5, is as follows: SAVISQKPSRDICQRGTSLTIQCQVDSQVTMMFWYRQQPGQSLTLIATANQGSEATYESGFVIDKFPISRPNLTFSTLTVSNMSPEDSSIYLCSVDRDYQETQYFGPGTRLLVL.

The chain joins TRBV28 to TRBJ2-5, with D uncertain. Germline V gene data show CDR1 as MDHEN and CDR2 as SYDVKM. The V end was cut by 6 bases, the J end by 5 bases, with 16 bases between. The length of the CDR3 is 14 residues. CDR3: CASSHTFSSETQYF. The CDR3 nucleotides read TGTGCCAGCAGCCATACATTTTCGTCGGAGACCCAGTACTTC.

CDR3 loop: CASSTGGHSYNEQFF. CDR3 DNA sequence: TGTGCCAGCAGTACGGGGGGACACTCCTACAATGAGCAGTTCTTC. V and J are TRBV27 and TRBJ2-1; D possibly corresponds to TRBD2 (7 bases). Germline loops: CDR1 MNHEY, CDR2 SMNVEV (reference sequence). Trimming took off 5 bases at V and 0 bases at J, with 11 bases between the two ends. The CDR3 is 15 residues long.

This clone was found a few times. This chain uses TRBV5-1 with TRBJ2-2, with 7 bases lining up with TRBD1. CDR3 length equals 15 residues. Germline CDR1 and CDR2: SGHRS and YFSETQ. The junction had 2 bases not matched to a gene; V was cut back by 2 bases and J by 1 base. DNA of the CDR3: TGCGCCAGCAGCTTCCAGGGGGTGAACACCGGGGAGCTGTTTTTT. This translates into CASSFQGVNTGELFF.

The chain joins TRBV18 to TRBJ2-3; 8 positions agree with TRBD2. The CDR3 has 15 amino acids. V gave up 5 bases and J gave up 3 bases; unmatched junction bases: 7. Germline values: CDR1 KGHSH, CDR2 LQKENI. The chain's CDR3 is CASSSGLVGTDTQYF. In DNA form, the CDR3 reads TGTGCCAGCTCATCGGGACTAGTTGGGACAGATACGCAGTATTTT. Using reference TRBV18 and TRBJ2-3 for the parts outside the CDR3, the full variable domain is NAGVMQNPRHLVRRRGQEARLRCSPMKGHSHVYWYRQLPEEGLKFMVYLQKENIIDESGMPKERFSAEFPKEGPSILRIQQVVRGDSAAYFCASSSGLVGTDTQYFGPGTRLTVL.

This clone was seen a single time. The V and J genes are TRBV7-2 and TRBJ2-7, with D maybe TRBD2 (6 bases). The CDR3 sequence is 14 residues long. Germline V gene data show CDR1 as SGHTA and CDR2 as FQGNSA. V was cut by 1 base and J by 3 bases, with 10 bases left in between. The chain's CDR3 is CASSLGRGNYEQYF. For the CDR3, the DNA is TGTGCCAGCAGCTTAGGCCGGGGGAACTACGAGCAGTACTTC.

This clone was seen more than once but under ten times. The chain recombines TRBV2 with TRBJ1-5; 12 bases fit TRBD1. The CDR3 sequence is 15 residues long. The germline CDR1 and CDR2 sequences are SNHLY and FYNNEI. Trimming took 7 bases from V and 7 from J; bases not matched to a gene: 8. The CDR3 DNA sequence: TGTGCCAGCACCTCGGGACAGGGGGCTCGGCAGCCCCAGCATTTT. Translating it yields CASTSGQGARQPQHF. Full variable domain (missing parts from reference TRBV2 and TRBJ1-5): EPEVTQTPSHQVTQMGQEVILRCVPISNHLYFYWYRQILGQKVEFLVSFYNNEISEKSEIFDDQFSVERPDGSNFTLKIRSTKLEDSAMYFCASTSGQGARQPQHFGDGTRLSIL.

The chain has TRBV4-1 and TRBJ2-7, with 12 bases that match TRBD2. Germline V gives CDR1 MGHRA, CDR2 YSYEKL. CDR3 length equals 19 residues. V shed 3 bases and J 0 bases; nucleotides not matched to a gene: 12. CDR3 in amino acids: CASSQDGLAGRPTSYEQYF. CDR3 DNA sequence: TGCGCCAGCAGCCAGGACGGACTAGCGGGGAGGCCGACCTCCTACGAGCAGTACTTC.

This clone turned up a few times. The gene calls are TRBV27 and TRBJ2-7, with 8 bases aligning to TRBD2. The ends lost 5 bases at V and 7 bases at J; junction bases unmatched: 13. Germline V gene sequence: CDR1 MNHEY, CDR2 SMNVEV (reference sequence). The CDR3 is 15 residues long. CDR3 coding DNA: TGTGCCAGCAGTGTTAGCGGGATCGGGGGTGGTGAGCAGTACTTC. It encodes CASSVSGIGGGEQYF.

The chain carries TRBV30 and TRBJ1-1; D uncertain. Germline V gives CDR1 GTSNPN, CDR2 SVGIG (reference sequence). CDR3 length: 12 amino acids. V was clipped by 1 base and J by 1 base, with 4 bases between them. DNA for the CDR3: TGTGCCTGGAGTGAGGGGAACACTGAAGCTTTCTTT. It is translated as CAWSEGNTEAFF. Full variable domain (rest looked up from reference TRBV30 and TRBJ1-1): SQTIHQWPATLVQPVGSPLSLECTVEGTSNPNLYWYRQAAGRGLQLLFYSVGIGQISSEVPQNLSASRPQDRQFILSSKKLLLSDSGFYLCAWSEGNTEAFFGQGTRLTVV.

V usage is TRBV5-1 and J usage is TRBJ2-1, with D unclear. Per the germline V gene, CDR1 is SGHRS and CDR2 is YFSETQ. The CDR3 is 15 amino acids. The V end lost 0 bases, the J end lost 8 bases, and 15 bases lay between the germline ends. CDR3 sequence: CASSLEDLKYDEQFF. The CDR3 coding sequence is TGCGCCAGCAGCTTGGAGGACCTAAAGTACGATGAGCAGTTCTTC.

In this sample, this clone turned up a few times. The V gene is TRBV23-1, the J gene TRBJ1-2; D gene ambiguous. TRBV23-1 is placed among ORFs of uncertain function. V was clipped by 4 bases and J by 8 bases, with 14 bases between them. The CDR3 consists of 13 residues. DNA of the CDR3: TGCGCCAGCAGTCGATCGAGGGTGGGGGGCTACACCTTC. This codes for CASSRSRVGGYTF.

This clone was counted once. This chain links TRBV5-1 with TRBJ2-1; D may be TRBD1 or TRBD2 (6 bases each). This CDR3 contains 14 residues. Between the trimmed V and J ends, which lost 1 base and 5 bases, there was a span of 10 bases. Germline V CDR1 and CDR2: SGHRS, YFSETQ. CDR3 in DNA: TGCGCCAGCAGCTTGACGGGGGCCAACAATGAGCAGTTCTTC. It yields the protein CASSLTGANNEQFF.

This clone was counted once. The rearrangement joins TRBV23-1 to TRBJ1-1; no clear D gene. TRBV23-1 is noted as an ORF with a role that remains uncertain. V lost 0 bases, J lost 4 bases, and 15 bases lay in between. The CDR3 totals 16 residues. The CDR3 loop is CASSQSMVGLVTEAFF. For the CDR3, the DNA is TGCGCCAGCAGTCAATCGATGGTAGGGCTGGTCACTGAAGCTTTCTTT.

The J gene is TRBJ2-2, the V gene TRBV4-1; tentative D call: TRBD2 (5 bases). This CDR3 comprises 15 residues. The V end was cut by 1 base, the J end by 6 bases, with 12 bases between. Germline V CDR1 and CDR2: MGHRA, YSYEKL. The CDR3 spells CASSQGDVRAGELFF. Written as DNA, the CDR3 is TGCGCCAGCAGCCAAGGCGACGTGAGGGCCGGGGAGCTGTTTTTT.

A few counts support this clone. The chain employs TRBV10-3 and TRBJ2-3; D is undetermined. Trimming took off 6 bases at V and 0 bases at J, with 10 bases between the two ends. This CDR3 spans 14 amino acids. Per the germline V gene, CDR1 is ENHRY and CDR2 is SYGVKD. The CDR3 DNA is TGTGCCATCAGATTGACACTAAGCACAGATACGCAGTATTTT. Translated, it gives CAIRLTLSTDTQYF.

This clone showed up just a few times. J is TRBJ1-4 and V is TRBV10-3, with D hard to call. CDR3 size: 12 residues. V was trimmed by 6 bases and J by 8 bases, leaving 10 bases between them. Germline assignment: CDR1 ENHRY and CDR2 SYGVKD. The CDR3 here is CAIRGVGEKLFF. For the CDR3, the DNA is TGTGCCATCAGGGGAGTCGGAGAAAAACTGTTTTTT.

This clone was found a few times. This chain links TRBV5-6 with TRBJ1-2; D is uncertain. V dropped 1 base and J dropped 12 bases, with 10 bases sitting between them. Per germline, CDR1 SGHDT and CDR2 YYEEEE. The CDR3 runs to 11 residues. The CDR3, as DNA: TGTGCCAGCAGCTTGTCTGGCGTCGACACCTTC. Encoded protein: CASSLSGVDTF.

The J gene is TRBJ2-7, the V gene TRBV29-1; D might be TRBD2 (6 bases). From germline, CDR1 is SQVTM and CDR2 ANQGSEA. Trimming stripped 7 bases from V and 6 bases from J, with 13 bases between. The CDR3 consists of 11 residues. CDR3 amino acids: CSAVRGFEQYF. CDR3 DNA: TGCAGCGCTGTCCGGGGGTTCGAGCAGTACTTC.